Following are 16 T cell receptor beta chains from one sample sequenced in a study of blood T cells in healthy people across ages. Sample-barcoded 5' priming and a J-beta primer mix drove a second PCR of 7 to 11 cycles. TCRdb ran MiXCR on the 5' RACE reads and lists one entry per CDR3 protein. This table has roughly 1,100,000 distinct CDR3 sequences, approximately 26% appearing once. This sample was shared with a second study, whose subject was T cells of mothers and their children.

The sample consisted of blood. The receptors stem from a girl aged 2-9 years in good health.

This chain's CDR3 is CASSVTAVFTYEQYF. In DNA form, the CDR3 reads TGTGCCAGCAGTGTTACCGCGGTATTCACCTACGAGCAGTACTTC. The V and J genes are TRBV4-2 and TRBJ2-7; D is uncertain. Trimming took off 6 bases at V and 2 bases at J, with 17 bases between the two ends. The germline V gene encodes CDR1 LGHNA and CDR2 YNFKEQ. The length of the CDR3 is 15 residues.

This clonotype was picked up a small number of times. The rearrangement joins TRBV6-6 to TRBJ2-1; TRBD2 matches 8 bases. This CDR3 has 11 residues. Losses at the gene ends were 11 bases for V and 9 bases for J; bases not matched to a gene: 6. The germline V gene has CDR1 MNHNY and CDR2 SVGAGI (reference sequence). CDR3 in amino acids: CAAGGGTEQFF. DNA of the CDR3: TGTGCCGCCGGGGGGGGCACTGAGCAGTTCTTC.

This clonotype appeared a few times. The chain combines TRBV11-1 with TRBJ2-5, with 7 bases aligning to TRBD2. CDR3 length: 15 amino acids. Germline loops: CDR1 SGHAT, CDR2 FQDESV (reference sequence). V dropped 6 bases and J dropped 4; count of bases not matched to a gene: 11. The CDR3 here is CASSPKSGTGETQYF. CDR3 coding DNA: TGTGCCAGCAGTCCTAAAAGCGGGACGGGAGAGACCCAGTACTTC.

This rearrangement joins TRBV20-1 to TRBJ2-5; D uncertain. TRBJ2-7 matches the DNA end more closely, so the J call is doubtful. Germline CDR1 reads DFQATT; CDR2 reads SNEGSKA (reference sequence). This CDR3 region has 13 residues. The CDR3 spells CSASVSAFYEQYF. CDR3 nucleotide sequence: TGCAGTGCTAGCGTCAGCGCCTTTTACGAGCAGTACTTC.

This clonotype occurred a few times. The CDR3 sequence: CARSLGLWDARGSTGELFF. The CDR3 DNA follows: TGTGCCAGAAGCTTGGGATTATGGGACGCGAGGGGAAGCACCGGGGAGCTGTTTTTT. The chain couples TRBV5-3 to TRBJ2-2; D could derive from TRBD1 or TRBD2 (5 bases each). TRBV5-3 is labeled an ORF, and its function is uncertain. The CDR3 has 19 residues. The V end was cut by 0 bases, the J end by 4 bases, with 22 bases between.

This clonotype was detected only a few times. This chain joins TRBV4-1 and TRBJ2-6; weak D call: TRBD1 (5 bases). This CDR3 region has 15 residues. V dropped 4 bases and J dropped 2 bases, with 9 bases sitting between them. Germline assignment: CDR1 MGHRA and CDR2 YSYEKL. The CDR3 nucleotides read TGCGCCAGCAGCCGCGGCAGGGCTGGGGCCAACGTCCTGACTTTC. Translation: CASSRGRAGANVLTF.

This clonotype was picked up a small number of times. The chain has TRBV6-5 and TRBJ1-6, with a tentative D call TRBD1 (5 bases). V was trimmed by 3 bases and J by 12 bases, leaving 9 bases between them. Germline V gives CDR1 MNHEY, CDR2 SVGAGI. The CDR3 contains 12 residues. The CDR3 DNA is TGTGCCAGCAGTTATCCGGGGGGACCCCTCCACTTT. Protein sequence: CASSYPGGPLHF.

There are a few counts of this clonotype. The chain recombines TRBV4-2 with TRBJ1-2; tentatively, D is TRBD1 (5 bases). V dropped 0 bases and J dropped 4 bases, with 9 bases sitting between them. The germline V gene has CDR1 LGHNA and CDR2 YNFKEQ. The CDR3 covers 14 residues. The CDR3 spells CASSQERGPYGYTF. DNA for the CDR3: TGTGCCAGCAGCCAAGAGAGGGGCCCCTATGGCTACACCTTC.

The rearrangement links TRBV7-9 to TRBJ2-5; no firm D call. The J call may be wrong; the DNA end is better matched by TRBJ2-1. The CDR3 has 14 amino acids. From germline, CDR1 is SEHNR and CDR2 FQNEAQ (reference sequence). CDR3 in amino acids: CASSHAGSGDEQFF. CDR3 sequence (DNA): TGTGCCAGCAGCCACGCCGGGTCAGGAGATGAGCAGTTCTTC.

The chain is built from TRBV7-6 and TRBJ2-3, with 9 bases fitting TRBD2. The CDR3 sequence is 16 residues long. Trimming removed 5 bases from V and 2 bases from J; junction bases left unmatched: 8. CDR1 is SGHVS and CDR2 is FNYEAQ in the germline V gene. CDR3 DNA: TGTGCCAGCAGCGATAAGCGGGGGGCCCTCACAGATACGCAGTATTTT. Protein sequence: CASSDKRGALTDTQYF.

Only a few counts were recorded for this clonotype. The CDR3 bases are TGTGCCACCTCAGCGGGGGTCCCTTCCTACAATGAGCAGTTCTTC. This gives the protein CATSAGVPSYNEQFF. The V call is TRBV27, the J call TRBJ2-1, with 8 nucleotides matching TRBD2. After removal of 10 bases from V and 1 base from J, the junction contained 9 bases not matched to a gene. The CDR3 covers 15 residues. Per germline, CDR1 MNHEY and CDR2 SMNVEV (reference sequence).

This chain connects TRBV12-3 or TRBV12-4 to TRBJ1-5, with TRBD1 as a possible D gene (6 bases). V was pared by 0 bases and J by 6 bases, with 12 bases between. CDR3 size: 15 residues. CDR3 region: CASSLATGLGQPQHF. The CDR3 region has the DNA TGTGCCAGCAGTTTAGCAACAGGGCTGGGTCAGCCCCAGCATTTT.

This clonotype appeared a few times. CDR3 sequence reads: CASSQERGHQNIQYF. The CDR3 DNA sequence: TGCGCCAGCAGCCAAGAACGGGGTCATCAGAACATTCAGTACTTC. The rearrangement uses TRBV4-3 and TRBJ2-4; TRBD2 might be the D (5 bases). Looked up from germline, CDR1 is LGHNA and CDR2 is YSLEER. CDR3 length equals 15 residues. Trimming removed 0 bases at V and 7 bases at J, with 13 bases between.

CDR3 residues: CASSLEEQGANEKLFF. CDR3 nucleotides: TGTGCCAGCAGCTTAGAGGAACAGGGGGCGAATGAAAAACTGTTTTTT. V usage is TRBV7-9 and J usage is TRBJ1-4, with 9 bases matching TRBD1. This CDR3 is built from 16 residues. Germline trimming cut 1 base from V and 5 bases from J; bases unmatched to any gene: 5. Per germline, CDR1 SEHNR and CDR2 FQNEAQ (reference sequence).

This clonotype has only a few counts. J is TRBJ1-1 and V is TRBV7-3, with a possible D match to TRBD1 (5 bases). This CDR3 contains 15 residues. The V end was cut by 6 bases, the J end by 1 base, with 15 bases between. Germline-derived CDR1 and CDR2 are SGHTA and FQGTGA. DNA for the CDR3: TGTGCCAGCAGTCGGATCTCAGGGCAGAACACTGAAGCTTTCTTT. It yields the protein CASSRISGQNTEAFF.

This clonotype was recorded at least ten times. The chain has TRBV20-1 and TRBJ2-2; 9 nucleotides line up with TRBD2. This CDR3 spans 16 amino acids. CDR1 DFQATT and CDR2 SNEGSKA come from the germline V gene (reference sequence). V lost 0 bases to trimming and J lost 3 bases; unmatched junction nucleotides: 5. The CDR3 here is CSARDLVAGDTGELFF. The CDR3 DNA reads TGCAGTGCTAGAGACTTAGTAGCGGGAGACACCGGGGAGCTGTTTTTT.